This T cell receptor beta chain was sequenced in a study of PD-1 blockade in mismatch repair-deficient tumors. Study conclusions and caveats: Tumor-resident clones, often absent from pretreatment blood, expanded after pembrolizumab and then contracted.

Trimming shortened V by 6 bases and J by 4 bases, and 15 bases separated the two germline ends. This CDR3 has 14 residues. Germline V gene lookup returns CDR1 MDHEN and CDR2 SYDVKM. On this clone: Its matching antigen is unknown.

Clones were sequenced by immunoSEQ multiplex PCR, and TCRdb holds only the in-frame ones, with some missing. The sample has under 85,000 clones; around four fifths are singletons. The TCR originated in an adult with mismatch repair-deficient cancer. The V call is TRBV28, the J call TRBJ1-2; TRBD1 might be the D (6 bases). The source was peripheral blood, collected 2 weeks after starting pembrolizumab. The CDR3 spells CASRMDQGFYGYTF. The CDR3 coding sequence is TGTGCCAGCAGAATGGATCAGGGGTTCTATGGCTACACCTTC.